This TCR beta chain was obtained from a study of blood T cells in healthy people across ages. A sample-barcoded 5' primer and a J-beta primer mix were used in a second PCR of about 7 to 12 cycles. TCRdb reanalysed the 5' RACE reads using MiXCR and keeps one entry per CDR3 protein. The sample has 600,000 to 850,000 distinct CDR3 sequences, roughly 25% seen once. V was pared by 3 bases and J by 5 bases, with 17 bases of the junction left unmatched. The CDR3 is 19 amino acids. Germline CDR1 and CDR2: LGHNT and FRNRAP. These same records also appear under a second study, on T cells of mothers and their children. That source notes: The people who donated were three healthy Caucasian mothers and their six children.

The receptor comes from a boy younger than 18 in good health. The specimen was blood. The V gene is TRBV12-5, the J gene TRBJ2-3, with 10 bases that match TRBD2. CDR3 in DNA: TGTGCTAGTGGTTTCCCGTTGCGAGCGGGGGGGCCTGAAGGAGATACGCAGTATTTT. Protein product: CASGFPLRAGGPEGDTQYF.